This T cell receptor beta chain was documented in a study of cytomegalovirus exposure and HLA in healthy donors. Background on the study: In an early release, HLA-typed donors contributed approximately 80 million unique TCR sequences. Assignment to the Caucasian-associated ancestry cluster applied to roughly 80% of the approximately 400 genotyped donors. General study points: Sequences of the TCR beta chain were said to predict the HLA-A and HLA-B alleles of most subjects accurately.

This clone was counted once. What it recognizes is unknown. Different DNA sequences within this sample yield the same CDR3. The ends were cut back, 3 bases at V and 2 bases at J, with 7 bases in the middle. The germline V gene encodes CDR1 MNHEY and CDR2 SMNVEV (reference sequence). The CDR3 is 13 amino acids. The PCR ran on 60 Vbeta and 13 Jbeta primers. This table comes from immunoSEQ multiplex PCR, and its TCRdb copy is limited to in-frame clones, with some not included. There are 95,000 to 150,000 clones in the sample; roughly 70% occur only once, and around 4.2% lies in the top ten. Sequencing input: PBMCs. This clonotype was obtained from a woman aged 35 to 49 in good health and CMV-seronegative. The V gene is TRBV27, the J gene TRBJ2-5, with a weak D call TRBD2 (5 bases). The CDR3 nucleotides read TGTGCCAGCAGTTTGAGGACTCAAGAGACCCAGTACTTC. Protein sequence: CASSLRTQETQYF.